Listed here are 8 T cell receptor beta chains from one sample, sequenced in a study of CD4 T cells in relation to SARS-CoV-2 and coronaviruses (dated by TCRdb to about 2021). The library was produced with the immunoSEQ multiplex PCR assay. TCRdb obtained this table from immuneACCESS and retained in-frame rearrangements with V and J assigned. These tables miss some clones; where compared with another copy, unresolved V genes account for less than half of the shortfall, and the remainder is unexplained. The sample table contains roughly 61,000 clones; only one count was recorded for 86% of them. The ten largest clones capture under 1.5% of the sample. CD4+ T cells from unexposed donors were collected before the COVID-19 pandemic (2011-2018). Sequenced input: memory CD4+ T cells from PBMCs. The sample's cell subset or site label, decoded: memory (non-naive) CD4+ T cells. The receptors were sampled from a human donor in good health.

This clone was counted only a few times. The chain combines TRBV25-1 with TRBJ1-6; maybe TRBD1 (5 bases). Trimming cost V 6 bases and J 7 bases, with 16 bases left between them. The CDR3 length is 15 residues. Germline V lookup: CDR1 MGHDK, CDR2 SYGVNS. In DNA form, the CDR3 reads TGTGCCAGCAGGACCCCTGGGGCAGGAAATTCACCCCTCCACTTT. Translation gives CASRTPGAGNSPLHF.

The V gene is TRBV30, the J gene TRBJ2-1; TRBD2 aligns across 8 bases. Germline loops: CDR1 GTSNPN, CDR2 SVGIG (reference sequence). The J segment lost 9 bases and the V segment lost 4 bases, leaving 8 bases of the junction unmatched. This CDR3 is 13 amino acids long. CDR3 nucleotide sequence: TGTGCCTGGACCACGGGACTAGGGGCTGAGCAGTTCTTC. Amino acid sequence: CAWTTGLGAEQFF. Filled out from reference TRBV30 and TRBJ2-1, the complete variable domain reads SQTIHQWPATLVQPVGSPLSLECTVEGTSNPNLYWYRQAAGRGLQLLFYSVGIGQISSEVPQNLSASRPQDRQFILSSKKLLLSDSGFYLCAWTTGLGAEQFFGPGTRLTVL.

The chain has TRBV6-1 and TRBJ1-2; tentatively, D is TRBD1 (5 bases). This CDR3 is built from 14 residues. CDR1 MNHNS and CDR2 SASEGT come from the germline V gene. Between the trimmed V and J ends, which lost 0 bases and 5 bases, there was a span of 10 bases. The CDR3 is CASSEAARVYGYTF. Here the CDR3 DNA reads TGTGCCAGCAGTGAAGCCGCCAGGGTTTATGGCTACACCTTC.

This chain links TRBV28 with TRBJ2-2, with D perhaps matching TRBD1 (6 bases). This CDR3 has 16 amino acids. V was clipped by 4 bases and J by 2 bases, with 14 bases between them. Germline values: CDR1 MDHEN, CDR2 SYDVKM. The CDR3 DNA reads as TGTGCCAGCAGTTCTCCAGGGACACTCAACACCGGGGAGCTGTTTTTT. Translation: CASSSPGTLNTGELFF. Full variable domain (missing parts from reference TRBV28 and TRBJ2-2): DVKVTQSSRYLVKRTGEKVFLECVQDMDHENMFWYRQDPGLGLRLIYFSYDVKMKEKGDIPEGYSVSREKKERFSLILESASTNQTSMYLCASSSPGTLNTGELFFGEGSRLTVL.

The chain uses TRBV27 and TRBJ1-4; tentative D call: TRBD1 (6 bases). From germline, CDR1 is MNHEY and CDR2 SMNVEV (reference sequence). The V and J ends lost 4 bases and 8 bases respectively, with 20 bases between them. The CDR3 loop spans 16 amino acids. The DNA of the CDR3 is TGTGCCAGCAGTTCGACAACGGGGGGGGCTCGGGAAAAACTGTTTTTT. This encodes CASSSTTGGAREKLFF.

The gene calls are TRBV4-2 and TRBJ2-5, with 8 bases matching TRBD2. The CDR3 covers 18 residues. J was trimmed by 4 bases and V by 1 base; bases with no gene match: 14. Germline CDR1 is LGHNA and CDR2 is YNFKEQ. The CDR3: CASSQGLKRAGVGETQYF. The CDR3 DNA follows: TGTGCCAGCAGCCAAGGTCTGAAGAGAGCGGGAGTTGGAGAGACCCAGTACTTC.

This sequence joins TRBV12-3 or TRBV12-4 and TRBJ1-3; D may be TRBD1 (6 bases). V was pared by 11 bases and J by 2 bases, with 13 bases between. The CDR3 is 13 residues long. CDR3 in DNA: TGTGCCTGGCGGGGGGCGGCTGGAAACACCATATATTTT. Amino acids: CAWRGAAGNTIYF.

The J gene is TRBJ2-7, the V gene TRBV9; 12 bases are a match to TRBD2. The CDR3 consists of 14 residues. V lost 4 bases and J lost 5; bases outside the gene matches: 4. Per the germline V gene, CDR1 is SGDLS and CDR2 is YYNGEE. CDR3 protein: CASSPRLAGDEQYF. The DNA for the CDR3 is TGTGCCAGCAGCCCCAGACTAGCGGGAGACGAGCAGTACTTC.